The sequence of this T cell receptor (beta chain) was determined in a study of tumor-infiltrating lymphocytes in primary liver carcinoma. Study details: Yields of productive TCRbeta reads ranged from roughly 3.5 to 7.13 million per sample and were similar across tissue types. Study-level results: Blood had a significantly lower top-250-clone fraction than tumors did (p = 0.039).

V lost 4 bases to trimming and J lost 8 bases; unmatched junction nucleotides: 9. The germline CDR1 and CDR2 sequences are SGHAT and FQNNGV. This CDR3 contains 15 residues. Starting material of 400 to 600 ng total RNA yielded TCR beta cDNA via a constant-region primer. Three nested multiplex PCR rounds of slightly modified ARM-PCR generated TCR beta libraries. Researchers ran the first two PCR rounds for around 10 cycles each with TRBV1-TRBV30 forward primers and a C-beta reverse primer. TCRdb re-called the multiplex PCR reads through MiXCR, storing one row per CDR3 protein. The sample records 150,000 to 200,000 distinct CDR3 sequences, about 60% being singletons. Comment on this clonotype: Antigen specificity is unknown. This sequence may be a read error, since a much larger clone differs from it by one base.

RNA isolated from unsorted whole blood supplied the blood RNA, with germline DNA also extracted. The study enrolled treatment-naive patients with chronic HBV infection. What was collected before surgery was around 4 milliliters of peripheral blood. The sequence came from a man aged 40-49 years with primary liver carcinoma and hepatitis B virus infection. This sequence joins TRBV11-2 and TRBJ1-3, with 9 positions matching TRBD1. Sequenced: peripheral blood. CDR3 amino acids: CASSSFTGGQDTIYF. DNA of the CDR3: TGTGCCAGCAGCTCGTTCACAGGGGGCCAAGACACCATATATTTT.